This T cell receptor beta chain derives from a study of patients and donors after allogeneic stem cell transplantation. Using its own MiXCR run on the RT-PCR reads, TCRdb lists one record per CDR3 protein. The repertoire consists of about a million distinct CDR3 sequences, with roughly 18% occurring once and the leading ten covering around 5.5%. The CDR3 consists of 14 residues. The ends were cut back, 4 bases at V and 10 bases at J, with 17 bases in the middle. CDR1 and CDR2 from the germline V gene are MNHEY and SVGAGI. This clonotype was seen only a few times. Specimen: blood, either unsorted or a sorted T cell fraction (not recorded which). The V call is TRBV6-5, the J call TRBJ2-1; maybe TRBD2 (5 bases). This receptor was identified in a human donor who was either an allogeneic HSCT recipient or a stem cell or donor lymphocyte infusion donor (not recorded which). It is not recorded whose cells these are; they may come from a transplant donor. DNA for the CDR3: TGTGCCAGCAGTTGGGAGCAATCCGCCGGGGAGCAGTTCTTC. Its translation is CASSWEQSAGEQFF.